This is a list of T cell receptor beta chains from one sample in a study of Graves' ophthalmopathy and Graves' hyperthyroidism. TCRdb reprocessed the multiplex PCR reads via MiXCR and lists one record per CDR3 protein. The table has 600,000 to 950,000 distinct CDR3 sequences, 40% seen once. The sample was peripheral blood. The receptor set was obtained from an adult man with Graves' ophthalmopathy. Both conserved end residues are trimmed from each CDR3. Fields, in order: J gene, V gene, CDR3 protein.

TRBJ1-6,TRBV7-9,ASSQDRAQGSPLH
TRBJ2-2,TRBV19,ASSRQGMNTGELF
TRBJ2-7,TRBV7-2,ASSLGLSGNGGPAYEQY
TRBJ2-5,TRBV7-9,ASSSTTSGVGETQY
TRBJ2-3,TRBV2,ASRKDASTDTQY
TRBJ2-2,TRBV24-1,ATSDVGGQGASGELF
TRBJ2-7,TRBV11-2,ASSLSGGTEQY
TRBJ2-6,TRBV20-1,SALHRGRSGANVLT
TRBJ1-1,TRBV29-1,STEVGQNTEAF
TRBJ1-5,TRBV10-3,ASRGEWGLSNQPQH
TRBJ2-5,TRBV9,ASSVGLRETQY
TRBJ1-1,TRBV4-1,ASSPTRTGKNTEAF
TRBJ1-2,TRBV19,ASSIDRFYGYT
TRBJ1-3,TRBV7-9,ASSPTGFGNTIY
TRBJ2-4,TRBV25-1,ASSGAGAVAKNIQY
TRBJ1-5,TRBV6-5,ASRRKDSNQPQH
TRBJ2-7,TRBV7-2,ASSQVRSAEQY
TRBJ1-1,TRBV10-3,AISEDTEAF
TRBJ1-4,TRBV19,ASRERSATNEKLF
TRBJ1-1,TRBV7-9,ASSIGSHRNTEAF
TRBJ2-7,TRBV2,ASSRAYEQC
TRBJ1-1,TRBV10-1,ASSQGQGDGNTEAF
TRBJ2-7,TRBV11-2,ASSKGQGFPEQY
TRBJ1-5,TRBV20-1,SARDQALPGNQPQH
TRBJ1-5,TRBV2,ASSPDRVWDNQPQH
TRBJ1-1,TRBV19,ASSIGGGTEAF
TRBJ1-1,TRBV5-6,ASSRRGFVAF
TRBJ1-1,TRBV25-1,ASSLNSGSEAF
TRBJ2-5,TRBV10-3,ASGRGRQETQY
TRBJ1-4,TRBV3-1,ASNQVGGANEKLF
TRBJ2-5,TRBV7-2,ASSPTGGGMQETQY
TRBJ2-2,TRBV10-3,AISYGTNTGELF
TRBJ2-7,TRBV20-1,SARIHPSRAYEQY
TRBJ1-5,TRBV2,ASSEDTTNQPQH
TRBJ1-2,TRBV25-1,ASSPPLMANYGHT
TRBJ2-6,TRBV5-1,ASSFSSSGANVLT
TRBJ2-5,TRBV9,ASSSGVWGATQY
TRBJ1-4,TRBV7-8,ASSFRQGVRTNEKLF
TRBJ1-2,TRBV25-1,ASSLMRAGDFT
TRBJ2-2,TRBV4-1,ASSQGDRVYGELF
TRBJ1-2,TRBV20-1,SANGIYGYT
TRBJ2-7,TRBV10-3,ASSYLGLPNYEQY
TRBJ1-5,TRBV19,ASRISNQPQH